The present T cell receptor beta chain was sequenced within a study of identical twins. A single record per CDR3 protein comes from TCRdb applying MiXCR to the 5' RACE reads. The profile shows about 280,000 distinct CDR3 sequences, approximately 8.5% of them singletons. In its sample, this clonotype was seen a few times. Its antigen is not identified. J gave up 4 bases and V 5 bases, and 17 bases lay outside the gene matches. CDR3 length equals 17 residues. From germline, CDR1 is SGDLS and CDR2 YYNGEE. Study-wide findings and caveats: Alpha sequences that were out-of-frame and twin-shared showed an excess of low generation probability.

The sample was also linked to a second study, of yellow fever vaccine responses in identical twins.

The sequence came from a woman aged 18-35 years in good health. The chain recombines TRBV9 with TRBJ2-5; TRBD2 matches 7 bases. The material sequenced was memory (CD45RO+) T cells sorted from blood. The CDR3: CASSPRAGLRGGETQYF. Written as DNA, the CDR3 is TGTGCCAGCAGTCCCCGGGCGGGACTCCGCGGGGGAGAGACCCAGTACTTC.